This TCR beta chain comes out of a study of T cells in Graves' hyperthyroidism and ophthalmopathy. The V segment lost 2 bases and the J segment 5 bases; nucleotides outside the gene matches: 3. The CDR3 totals 15 residues. Germline loops: CDR1 SGHTA, CDR2 FQGTGA. This clonotype was seen repeatedly, ten times or more. RNA transcripts were the template for amplifying TCR beta CDR3 regions. First-round RT-PCR of the TCR CDR3 relied on the HTBI primer set. TCRdb ran MiXCR on the multiplex PCR reads and lists one entry per CDR3 protein. Among under 350,000 distinct CDR3 sequences listed, about 20% were seen once.

Sequenced: blood. This clonotype was sampled from a woman between 45 and 60 years old with Graves' hyperthyroidism. The V and J genes are TRBV7-3 and TRBJ2-3, with TRBD2 matching 11 bases. DNA for the CDR3: TGTGCCAGCAGCTTACTAGCGGGGGGTGAAGATACGCAGTATTTT. It encodes CASSLLAGGEDTQYF.